This T cell receptor (beta chain) was retrieved from a study of cytomegalovirus exposure and HLA in healthy donors. TCRdb's copy holds only in-frame clones and misses some; the assay was immunoSEQ multiplex PCR. The repertoire holds 100,000 to 150,000 clones, with over 75% as singletons. The CDR3 length is 15 residues. Germline-derived CDR1 and CDR2 are LGHNT and FRNRAP. The V gene end was trimmed by 2 bases and the J gene end by 7 bases; junction bases not matched to a gene: 7. Sequencing was carried out using PBMCs. This sequence was found in a woman in her 30s in good health and CMV-seronegative. This sequence joins TRBV12-5 and TRBJ1-1, with 10 bases aligning to TRBD1. CDR3 in amino acids: CASGLLDRGVFEAFF. DNA of the CDR3: TGTGCTAGTGGTTTGTTGGACAGGGGGGTCTTTGAAGCTTTCTTT. The entire variable domain, with the rest obtained from reference TRBV12-5 and TRBJ1-1, is as follows: DARVTQTPRHKVTEMGQEVTMRCQPILGHNTVFWYRQTMMQGLELLAYFRNRAPLDDSGMPKDRFSAEMPDATLATLKIQPSEPRDSAVYFCASGLLDRGVFEAFFGQGTRLTVV.